The 10 T cell receptor beta chains listed next were all sequenced from one sample in a study of blood T cell repertoires in COVID-19. Sequencing used immunoSEQ multiplex PCR; TCRdb keeps in-frame clones, though not all of them. The sample records more than 250,000 clones, about 91% being singletons. Specimen: PBMCs or T cells enriched from blood (not recorded which). The receptor source for this set is a woman aged 40 to 50 with acute COVID-19.

This clone was picked up a small number of times. V gene TRBV6-5 combines with J gene TRBJ2-7; maybe TRBD1 (5 bases). Deletions cut 7 bases from V and 2 bases from J, with 18 bases between. The CDR3 sequence is 15 residues long. Germline V lookup: CDR1 MNHEY, CDR2 SVGAGI. CDR3 nucleotides: TGTGCCAGCACTGGCGTGGGGTTAGGGGCCTACGAGCAGTACTTC. Encoded protein: CASTGVGLGAYEQYF.

This chain connects TRBV5-4 to TRBJ1-1; 10 nucleotides agree with TRBD1. J lost 6 bases, V lost 4 bases, and 9 bases had no gene match. CDR1 and CDR2 (germline): SGHNT, YYREEE (reference sequence). This CDR3 spans 15 amino acids. The CDR3 here is CASSPDRGRDAEAFF. The CDR3 DNA reads as TGTGCCAGCAGCCCCGACAGGGGGCGAGACGCTGAAGCTTTCTTT.

The chain carries TRBV7-3 and TRBJ2-2; tentatively, D is TRBD1 (6 bases). V lost 5 bases to trimming and J lost 4 bases, with 11 bases between them. The germline V gene has CDR1 SGHTA and CDR2 FQGTGA. The CDR3 spans 14 residues. CDR3 DNA sequence: TGTGCCAGCAGCGCAGGGACATTCACCGGGGAGCTGTTTTTT. Its translation: CASSAGTFTGELFF.

The rearrangement joins TRBV11-3 to TRBJ2-5; 10 bases are shared with TRBD2. Germline CDR1 SGHNT, CDR2 YENEEA. The CDR3 contains 15 residues. The junction had 4 bases not matched to a gene; V was cut back by 2 bases and J by 4 bases. DNA of the CDR3: TGTGCCAGCAGCTTATACCTAGCGGGGGCAGAGACCCAGTACTTC. Protein product: CASSLYLAGAETQYF. Full variable domain (rest looked up from reference TRBV11-3 and TRBJ2-5): EAGVVQSPRYKIIEKKQPVAFWCNPISGHNTLYWYLQNLGQGPELLIRYENEEAVDDSQLPKDRFSAERLKGVDSTLKIQPAELGDSAVYLCASSLYLAGAETQYFGPGTRLLVL.

V and J are TRBV25-1 and TRBJ2-5, with a weak D call TRBD1 (6 bases). The germline CDR1 and CDR2 sequences are MGHDK and SYGVNS. The V end lost 5 bases, the J end lost 5 bases, and 18 bases lay between the germline ends. CDR3 length: 15 residues. CDR3 sequence reads: CASSNHGGAQETQYF. As DNA, the CDR3 is TGTGCCAGCAGTAATCATGGGGGCGCCCAGGAGACCCAGTACTTC.

The rearrangement links TRBV11-3 to TRBJ2-3, with D perhaps TRBD2 (5 bases). Trimming pared 3 bases from V and 3 bases from J, leaving 10 bases between. The CDR3 loop spans 14 amino acids. Per germline, CDR1 SGHNT and CDR2 YENEEA. CDR3 residues: CASSLYSVTDTQYF. The CDR3 DNA reads as TGTGCCAGCAGCTTGTATAGCGTGACAGATACGCAGTATTTT.

The V gene is TRBV6-5, the J gene TRBJ2-3, with TRBD2 identical over 10 bases. This CDR3 has 16 amino acids. J lost 0 bases, V lost 4 bases, and 4 bases had no gene match. CDR1 is MNHEY, CDR2 SVGAGI, per germline. CDR3 sequence (DNA): TGTGCCAGCAGTTTACTAGCGGGATACAGCACAGATACGCAGTATTTT. Translation gives CASSLLAGYSTDTQYF.

The chain combines TRBV5-1 with TRBJ1-1; 8 bases align to TRBD1. The CDR3 length is 16 residues. V trimming: 3 bases; J trimming: 0 bases; junction bases outside the gene matches: 7. Germline CDR1 reads SGHRS; CDR2 reads YFSETQ. The CDR3 loop reads CASSSGGRGMNTEAFF. CDR3 coding DNA: TGCGCCAGCAGCTCAGGGGGCCGGGGGATGAACACTGAAGCTTTCTTT.

The chain couples TRBV7-8 to TRBJ2-3, with D possibly matching TRBD2 (5 bases). This CDR3 is 15 amino acids long. From germline, CDR1 is SGHVS and CDR2 FQNEAQ. Trimming removed 5 bases from V and 2 bases from J, with 14 bases in between. The CDR3 bases are TGTGCCAGCAGCCAAGGAGCGGTATTCACAGATACGCAGTATTTT. Encoded protein: CASSQGAVFTDTQYF.

As to this clone: Other DNA sequences from this sample encode an identical CDR3 as well. The V call is TRBV24-1, the J call TRBJ1-1; D unresolved. Trimming removed 4 bases from V and 1 base from J, with 6 bases in between. Germline lookup yields CDR1 KGHDR and CDR2 SFDVKD. This CDR3 has 13 residues. The CDR3 sequence is CATSDPENTEAFF. CDR3 DNA: TGTGCCACCAGTGACCCAGAGAACACTGAAGCTTTCTTT.